This T cell receptor (beta chain) was identified in a study of T cells in localized non-small cell lung cancer. For this clone: Its antigen is not known.

V shed 5 bases, J shed 6 bases, and the junction held 7 bases outside the gene matches. Germline CDR1 reads MNHEY; CDR2 reads SMNVEV (reference sequence). CDR3 length: 14 amino acids. Study observations and caveats: Because only a single region of the tumor was sequenced, heterogeneity remains possible.

Here immunoSEQ multiplex PCR was the method, and the copy in TCRdb shows in-frame clones only, minus some. The sample lists fewer than 25,000 clones, 75% to 95% occurring once. Here the sequenced sample was peripheral blood, taken before any cancer treatment. This TCR was recovered from a male donor older than 55 with stage I squamous cell lung carcinoma. The gene calls are TRBV27 and TRBJ2-1, with 7 bases aligning to TRBD2. The DNA for the CDR3 is TGTGCCAGCAGTCTCCAGCGGGGTCGCAATGAGCAGTTCTTC. Translation gives CASSLQRGRNEQFF.